These 5 T cell receptor beta chains came from one sample sequenced in a study of siplizumab effects on memory and regulatory T cells. The table came from immunoSEQ multiplex PCR; TCRdb's copy has only in-frame clones and leaves some out. The sample records 120,000 or so clones, over 85% being singletons. Sample: CD4+ T cells sorted from blood. These receptors originate from a human donor in good health.

The V and J genes are TRBV6-1 and TRBJ1-2; 10 nucleotides agree with TRBD1. Germline CDR1 and CDR2: MNHNS and SASEGT. CDR3 length equals 14 residues. The V gene end was trimmed by 5 bases and the J gene end by 3 bases; junction bases not matched to a gene: 3. DNA of the CDR3: TGTGCCAGCAGTCCCGGGACAGGGGACTATGGCTACACCTTC. It translates to CASSPGTGDYGYTF.

This clone was recorded many times. CDR3 sequence reads: CSALHGTNYGYTF. CDR3 DNA sequence: TGCAGCGCCTTACACGGAACTAACTATGGCTACACCTTC. This chain connects TRBV29-1 to TRBJ1-2; D gene uncertain. Per germline, CDR1 SQVTM and CDR2 ANQGSEA. This CDR3 spans 13 amino acids. V was cut by 7 bases and J by 0 bases, with 12 bases left in between.

The chain combines TRBV29-1 with TRBJ1-2, with a weak D call TRBD1 (6 bases). Germline assignment: CDR1 SQVTM and CDR2 ANQGSEA. The CDR3 length is 17 residues. V lost 0 bases, J lost 8 bases, and 25 bases lay in between. The CDR3, as DNA: TGCAGCGTTGAAGACCGCCTAGGCCAGCCGGGGGCGAAGGGCTACACCTTC. It codes for CSVEDRLGQPGAKGYTF.

V and J are TRBV5-4 and TRBJ1-2; 7 positions match TRBD1. V dropped 5 bases and J dropped 8; count of bases not matched to a gene: 9. Germline assignment: CDR1 SGHNT and CDR2 YYREEE (reference sequence). The CDR3 totals 13 residues. CDR3 sequence: CASRREGAGGYTF. The CDR3 nucleotides are TGTGCCAGCAGACGCGAGGGGGCGGGCGGCTACACCTTC.

The CDR3 is CASRDHYGYTF. The DNA for the CDR3 is TGTGCCAGTAGGGATCACTATGGCTACACCTTC. This chain joins TRBV19 and TRBJ1-2; D not resolved. CDR1 LNHDA and CDR2 SQIVND come from the germline V gene (reference sequence). Trimming pared 6 bases from V and 3 bases from J, leaving 5 bases between. The CDR3 is 11 amino acids.